This T cell receptor beta chain was found in a study of PD-L1 blockade in urothelial cancer. Germline CDR1 is SEHNR and CDR2 is FQNEAQ (reference sequence). CDR3 length: 12 residues. V was clipped by 8 bases and J by 5 bases, with 12 bases between them. The sample's time point: pretreatment peripheral blood. Here immunoSEQ multiplex PCR was the method, and the copy in TCRdb shows in-frame clones only, minus some. The sample shows around 50,000 clones, about 81% of them seen only once. The origin of this receptor is a man aged 50 or older with urothelial cancer. The chain couples TRBV7-9 to TRBJ1-1, with no clear D. The sequencing used PBMCs, collected around atezolizumab (anti-PD-L1) treatment. CDR3 amino acids: CASSPAGTEAFF. The CDR3 DNA is TGTGCCAGCTCCCCGGCGGGGACTGAAGCTTTCTTT.